The present TCR beta chain was sequenced within a study of blood T cell repertoires in COVID-19. Study details: The origin of the acute and convalescent COVID-19 samples was the United States, Italy and Spain. In each case, the material was cDNA or gDNA derived from T cells, B-cell-depleted T cells, or PBMCs.

The CDR3 extends over 16 amino acids. V lost 4 bases, J lost 7 bases, and 8 bases stayed unmatched. Germline assignment: CDR1 SGHRS and CDR2 YFSETQ. The authors' processing: Amplifying reference gene primers gave estimates of nucleated cell counts. Data came from immunoSEQ multiplex PCR; TCRdb stores just in-frame clones and leaves some out. V, J and clone size derive from that table, while D and trimming were established from the DNA sequence. The profile shows about 150,000 clones, more than 80% of them singletons. The receptor comes from a man between 65 and 85 years old with acute or convalescent COVID-19. V gene TRBV5-1 combines with J gene TRBJ2-1; 13 nucleotides align to TRBD2. Sequencing was performed on peripheral blood. CDR3 nucleotides: TGCGCCAGCAGCATAAGACTAGCGGGAGGTAAAAATGAGCAGTTCTTC. Translation gives CASSIRLAGGKNEQFF.